This T cell receptor (beta chain) was sequenced in a study of blood T cell repertoires in COVID-19 (dated by TCRdb to the early 2020s). As for the study more broadly: Recovered participants in ImmuneRACE Cohort 3 were defined as having two consecutive negative NP/OP PCR tests, clearance from a healthcare professional, or resolution of symptoms. Samples covering the acute and convalescent phases of COVID-19 were provided by collaborators in the United States, Italy and Spain. The prospective study material was composed of cDNA or gDNA derived from T cells, B-cell-depleted T cells, or PBMCs. Subjects who had been exposed to COVID-19, were actively infected with it, or had recovered from it provided the deeply sampled blood TCRbeta repertoires that made up the dataset. The repertoires were made available in a free public database intended to serve as a resource for research on the immune response to SARS-CoV-2. The samples were drawn from the first 160 participants of the ongoing ImmuneRACE study and from 1,200 or so subjects provided by 6 global collaborators. Sample metadata almost always included a de-identified subject ID, COVID-19 status, age in years and sex. Where HLA class I and class II types were available, the types were taken from metadata supplied by the sample provider, not from assay-based typing. Broad study findings and their caveats: Clinical and demographic metadata were provided uncurated, with the amount varying by source and participant.

Comment on this clone: What this receptor recognizes is not known. The sample holds no much larger clone one base away, and base qualities are not on file.

The CDR3 measures 16 amino acids from cysteine to phenylalanine. Left in the record is the CDR3 DNA by itself, 48 bases read in frame from the first base. The germline V gene sets CDR1 to MDHEN and CDR2 to SYDVKM. V and J are truncated by 6 bases and 3 bases respectively, leaving an intervening sequence of 18 bases. The immunoSEQ Assay, a bias-controlled multiplex PCR, was used to amplify TCRbeta CDR3 regions from genomic DNA. The authors' analysis ran thus. Within the assay, amplification of reference gene primers was used to estimate how many nucleated cells each sample contained. To quantify the absolute abundance of each unique TCRbeta CDR3 rearrangement, sequence reads were collapsed and filtered. For each sample, productive Simpson clonality was calculated by taking the square root of Simpson's diversity index across productive rearrangements. Sourced from immuneACCESS, this table was stored by TCRdb with only in-frame sequences that have V and J called. A share of the clones is absent; for the studies checked, an unresolved V gene accounts for under half, and the remainder has no known explanation. That table furnishes V, J and clone size, whereas the DNA furnished D and trimming. This sample comprises under 400,000 clones, 87% of them detected only once. Around 1.9% of the sample rests with the top ten.

In the prospective study, participants were roughly 18 to 100 years old, resided in 20 to 30 geographic areas of the United States, and were enrolled through a virtual design. Cohort assignment in the prospective study relied on participant-reported clinical history from a screening survey and a study questionnaire. Each participant in the prospective study had whole blood, serum and a nasopharyngeal or oropharyngeal swab collected by mobile phlebotomists. Additional blood draws and questionnaires over a 2-month period could optionally be provided by prospective study participants. Before DNA extraction, prospective study blood samples were shipped either frozen or at room temperature.

The sample consisted of PBMCs or T cells enriched from blood (not recorded which). This TCR came from a man in his forties or fifties in a cohort exposed to, infected with or recovered from COVID-19 (not recorded which). The chain is assembled from TRBV28 and TRBJ1-5; possibly the D gene is TRBD1, per 6 matching bases. The nucleotides are TGTGCCAGCAGAAGAGCCAGGGGAGTGAACAATCAGCCCCAGCATTTT. Its product reads: CASRRARGVNNQPQHF.